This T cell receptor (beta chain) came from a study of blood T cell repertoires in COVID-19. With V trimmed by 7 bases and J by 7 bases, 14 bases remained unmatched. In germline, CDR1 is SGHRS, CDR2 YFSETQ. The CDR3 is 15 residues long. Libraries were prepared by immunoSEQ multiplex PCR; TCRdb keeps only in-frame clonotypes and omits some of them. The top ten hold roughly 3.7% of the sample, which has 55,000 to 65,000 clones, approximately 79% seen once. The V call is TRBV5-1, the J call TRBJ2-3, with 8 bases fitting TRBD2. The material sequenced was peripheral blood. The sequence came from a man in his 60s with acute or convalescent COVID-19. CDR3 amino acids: CASGLAGGLGNTQYF. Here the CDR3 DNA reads TGCGCCAGCGGTTTGGCGGGAGGCCTAGGGAATACGCAGTATTTT.